The TCR beta chain under discussion was sequenced for a study of STAT5B mutations in CD4+ large granular lymphocyte leukemia. TCRdb's copy holds only in-frame clones and misses some; the assay was immunoSEQ multiplex PCR. The sample includes about 30,000 clones, 76% of them seen just once. Only a few counts were recorded for this clone. Buffy coats from healthy blood donors served as controls. This CDR3 region has 14 residues. Deletions cut 0 bases from V and 5 bases from J, with 13 bases between. The germline V gene encodes CDR1 GTSNPN and CDR2 SVGIG (reference sequence). Material: CD4+ T cells from blood buffy coats. This sequence was found in a human donor in good health. The chain combines TRBV30 with TRBJ1-1, with D tentatively TRBD1 (5 bases). CDR3 in DNA: TGTGCCTGGAGTGTATCAGGGCCCGGGACTGAAGCTTTCTTT. It encodes CAWSVSGPGTEAFF.